This is a list of T cell receptor beta chains from one sample in a study of T cell responses to AZD1222 COVID-19 vaccine. This table comes from immunoSEQ multiplex PCR, and its TCRdb copy is limited to in-frame clones, with some not included. The table records roughly 270,000 clones, 90% to 95% of them present only once. The sequencing used peripheral blood, collected 28 days after the second AZD1222 dose. The source is an adult who received the AZD1222 COVID-19 vaccine. Each CDR3 is given with its conserved first and last residue.

v_call | cdr3_aa
TRBV18 | CASSPGGSGNTIYF
TRBV10-2 | CASNRQTNTGELFF
TRBV28 | CASRINREGQPQHF
TRBV7-8 | CASSLSGSTEAFF
TRBV5-4 | CASSLPGTGISYEQYF
TRBV6-6 | CASRGARTEKLFF
TRBV6-5 | CASNQGLTAGELFF
TRBV28 | CASSSFRTGAFF
TRBV28 | CASSFSTAEPQHF
TRBV11-3 | CASSPRAAGGGEQFF
TRBV18 | CASAGGLNTEAFF
TRBV25-1 | CARKDSFYEQYF
TRBV2 | CASRVDTSYEQYF
TRBV12-5 | CASGLITGELFF
TRBV20-1 | CSASDGQARGYNSPLHF
TRBV19 | CASSRRDYGYTF
TRBV14 | CASSRGSGTKEFF
TRBV10-3 | CAISRDRRMAGPNYEQYF
TRBV28 | CASGGGTEAFF
TRBV11-1 | CASSLWGADSYEQYF
TRBV7-9 | CASSKQGGYTF
TRBV9 | CASSRQGQVNNEQFF
TRBV11-3 | CASSQTASDTEAFF
TRBV7-9 | CASSRSENSPLHF
TRBV19 | CASSIQGSYNEQFF
TRBV6-6 | CASSRSQPDSPLHF
TRBV19 | CASSTAGGLSYEQYF
TRBV19 | CASSIPGTNQPQHF
TRBV5-1 | CASSPDRNYGYTF
TRBV6-5 | CASGRQGGRETQYF
TRBV5-1 | CASLGGVFSNEQFF
TRBV2 | CASSPRVEQFF
TRBV12-3/TRBV12-4 | CASSLGDIPQQYF
TRBV19 | CASSRRTDSYNEQFF
TRBV11-2 | CASSSLAGDSTDTQYF
TRBV5-6 | CASRQPGLEGSYGYTF
TRBV4-1 | CASSQGRDGGRGYGYTF
TRBV6-2/TRBV6-3 | CASSWDYREKLFF
TRBV28 | CASTLTSGRARDGELFF
TRBV12-5 | CASGGGTEAFF
TRBV7-2 | CASSLARWSADTQYF
TRBV4-2 | CASSQVGGTYNEQFF
TRBV7-2 | CASSSTPGLAGGSPDTQYF
TRBV11-3 | CASRPETGGKLFF
TRBV7-9 | CASRPGTSGRAIDTQYF
TRBV19 | CASSPGGSYYNEQFF
TRBV30 | CAWSVVGEETQYF
TRBV7-9 | CASSLVAGLPRTNEKLFF
TRBV7-8 | CASSLSGTGRLSDEKLFF
TRBV19 | CASSPRGGYPADTQYF